These 2 T cell receptor beta chains share one sample of origin, sequenced in a study of radiotherapy plus CTLA-4 blockade in lung cancer. The data were produced by immunoSEQ multiplex PCR, yet TCRdb's version contains in-frame clones alone and is incomplete. The data show roughly 110,000 clones, with roughly 80% seen just once and roughly 3.1% held by the top ten. The sequencing here drew on peripheral blood, taken from a patient treated with radiotherapy plus ipilimumab. The receptors were sampled from a human donor with non-small cell lung cancer that progressed on radiotherapy plus ipilimumab. Some clones in this sample may be carry-over from other donors' samples.

The chain is built from TRBV4-2 and TRBJ1-1; D not resolved. The CDR3 has 15 residues. The germline V and J ends were trimmed by 3 bases and 1 base, with 12 bases remaining between them. Germline-derived CDR1 and CDR2 are LGHNA and YNFKEQ. This chain's CDR3 is CASSQRLLSNTEAFF. CDR3 coding DNA: TGTGCCAGCAGCCAGAGACTGCTTTCGAACACTGAAGCTTTCTTT.

J is TRBJ2-3 and V is TRBV9; 9 bases fit TRBD2. Germline CDR1 reads SGDLS; CDR2 reads YYNGEE. CDR3 length equals 15 residues. Trimming cost V 2 bases and J 2 bases; bases outside gene matches: 3. The CDR3: CASSVLAGTTDTQYF. In DNA, the CDR3 is TGTGCCAGCAGCGTCCTAGCGGGGACCACAGATACGCAGTATTTT.